Listed below are T cell receptor beta chains from one sample, sequenced in a study of Tregs in tolerant kidney transplant recipients. The assay was immunoSEQ multiplex PCR, and TCRdb's table has in-frame clones only and misses some. Here the sample spans approximately 41,000 clones, around 95% being singletons. For these receptors, no antigen is known. The sample comprised Tregs from blood cultured with allogeneic cells. The receptors come from a human donor in good health. The CDR3 runs from the conserved cysteine through the conserved F or W. A D gene is named only where the DNA matches it firmly. Clone size is not always given. Where it is, it says once, few, many or a class for expanded clones.

size	V	J	D	DNA	CDR3
-	TRBV9	TRBJ1-1	-	TGTGCCAGCAGCGTGCAGTCACTGGACACTGAAGCTTTCTTT	CASSVQSLDTEAFF
once	TRBV2	TRBJ1-1	-	TGTGCCAGCAGCGTAGGGGGGATTATGGGGAACACTGAAGCTTTCTTT	CASSVGGIMGNTEAFF
-	TRBV5-1	TRBJ2-5	-	TGCGCCAGCAGCTTGGCCGGGGGAGAGACCCAGTACTTC	CASSLAGGETQYF
-	TRBV7-2	TRBJ1-5	-	TGTGCCAGCAGCTCGATAAAAGGGGTAAGAAGCAATCAGCCCCAGCATTTT	CASSSIKGVRSNQPQHF
once	TRBV9	TRBJ2-5	-	TGTGCCAGCAGCGTAGCCCCCCTGGTTAGCCAAGAGACCCAGTACTTC	CASSVAPLVSQETQYF
-	TRBV5-1	TRBJ2-6	-	TGCGCCAGCAGCTTGGAGCCCAACGCGGGACAGCCTAGCTCTGGGGCCAACGTCCTGACTTTC	CASSLEPNAGQPSSGANVLTF
-	TRBV11-2	TRBJ1-1	-	TGTGCCAGCAGCTTATATCGAGATCGAACGGCAAGTGAAGCTTTCTTT	CASSLYRDRTASEAFF
-	TRBV5-1	TRBJ1-1	-	TGCGCCAGCAGCTTGCGGACGCTTAGTGAAACTGAAGCTTTCTTT	CASSLRTLSETEAFF
-	TRBV11-1	TRBJ2-5	-	TGTGCCAGCAGCTTAGACGGGGGCCGAGAGACCCAGTACTTC	CASSLDGGRETQYF
-	TRBV6-1	TRBJ1-2	-	TGTGCCAGCAGACCCAGTAGGACGGAGAACTATGGCTACACCTTC	CASRPSRTENYGYTF
-	TRBV25-1	TRBJ1-2	-	TGTGCCAGCAGAAGGGATTTCTATGGCTACACCTTC	CASRRDFYGYTF
-	TRBV6-5	TRBJ2-5	-	TGTGCCAGCAGTATCAACAGGGAGTCGGAGACCCAGTACTTC	CASSINRESETQYF
-	TRBV29-1	TRBJ2-3	TRBD1	TGCAGCACCGACAGGGGGCAAGGCACAGATACGCAGTATTTT	CSTDRGQGTDTQYF
-	TRBV18	TRBJ2-7	-	TGTGCCAGCTCACTAATGGAACCGGGACTGAACCCCTACGAGCAGTACTTC	CASSLMEPGLNPYEQYF
-	TRBV7-2	TRBJ1-3	TRBD1	TGTGCCAGCAGCTTAACCGGGACAGGGGTCGGCTATTTT	CASSLTGTGVGYF
once	TRBV18	TRBJ2-5	-	TGTGCCAGCTCGGACAGCGCGCAAGAGACCCAGTACTTC	CASSDSAQETQYF
-	TRBV6-1	TRBJ1-4	TRBD1	TGTGCCAGGGGAGGACAGGGGGCACTTAATGAAAAACTGTTTTTT	CARGGQGALNEKLFF
-	TRBV11-3	TRBJ2-3	TRBD1	TGTGCCAGCAGCCCGGGACAGGGACCGCCAGATACGCAGTATTTT	CASSPGQGPPDTQYF
-	TRBV5-1	TRBJ1-4	TRBD1	TGCGCCAGCAGCTACGAGGGCAGGGGGTTCACTAATGAAAAACTGTTTTTT	CASSYEGRGFTNEKLFF
few	TRBV10-2	TRBJ2-7	-	TGCGCCAGCAGGGACCCGGGGTACGAGCAGTACTTC	CASRDPGYEQYF
-	TRBV4-1	TRBJ2-2	-	TGCGCCAGCAGCCTACGACTAGGAGAGGGCGGGGAGCTGTTTTTT	CASSLRLGEGGELFF
-	TRBV7-9	TRBJ1-2	TRBD1	TGTGCCACTGCGTTCAGGGGGGGGGACTACACCTTC	CATAFRGGDYTF
-	TRBV9	TRBJ2-7	-	TGTGCCAGCAGCGTTGGACAGTTTGACTACGAGCAGTACTTC	CASSVGQFDYEQYF
-	TRBV19	TRBJ2-1	-	TGTGCCAGTAGTATATCCTCGGTCGATGAGCAGTTCTTC	CASSISSVDEQFF
-	TRBV5-1	TRBJ2-3	-	TGCGCCAGCAGCTTGGGCAGTTCAGATACGCAGTATTTT	CASSLGSSDTQYF
-	TRBV6-6	TRBJ1-6	-	TGTGCCAGCAGTTATGGCATAGAATCACCCCTCCACTTT	CASSYGIESPLHF
-	TRBV9	TRBJ2-2	-	TGTGCCAGCTCCCCCCGGGGGCGGGACCCCGGGGAGCTGTTTTTT	CASSPRGRDPGELFF
once	TRBV6-1	TRBJ2-7	TRBD1	TGTGCCAGCATCCTATCGGGACAGCCCTACGAGCAGTACTTC	CASILSGQPYEQYF
-	TRBV5-5	TRBJ1-5	TRBD1	TGTGCCAGCAGCGGACAGGGGGCGATGAGCAATCAGCCCCAGCATTTT	CASSGQGAMSNQPQHF
once	TRBV6-5	TRBJ2-3	-	TGTGCCAGCAGTCCGACTAGTAGCGTTACGCAGTATTTT	CASSPTSSVTQYF
-	TRBV5-1	TRBJ1-2	-	TGCGCCAGCAGCTCCGATCTTTGGAGACGGGACTATGGCTACACCTTC	CASSSDLWRRDYGYTF
-	TRBV19	TRBJ1-1	-	TGTGCCAGTAGCAGTTACGACACTGGCCCCACTGAAGCTTTCTTT	CASSSYDTGPTEAFF
-	TRBV5-1	TRBJ1-4	-	TGCGCCAGCAGCGCGACAGCGCTTAATGAAAAACTGTTTTTT	CASSATALNEKLFF
-	TRBV29-1	TRBJ1-1	-	TGCAGCGCGGGGACGGTTCTTATGAACACTGAAGCTTTCTTT	CSAGTVLMNTEAFF
-	TRBV11-2	TRBJ1-2	TRBD1	TGTGCCAGCAGCTACCGTCAGGGGGGGTATGGCTACACCTTC	CASSYRQGGYGYTF